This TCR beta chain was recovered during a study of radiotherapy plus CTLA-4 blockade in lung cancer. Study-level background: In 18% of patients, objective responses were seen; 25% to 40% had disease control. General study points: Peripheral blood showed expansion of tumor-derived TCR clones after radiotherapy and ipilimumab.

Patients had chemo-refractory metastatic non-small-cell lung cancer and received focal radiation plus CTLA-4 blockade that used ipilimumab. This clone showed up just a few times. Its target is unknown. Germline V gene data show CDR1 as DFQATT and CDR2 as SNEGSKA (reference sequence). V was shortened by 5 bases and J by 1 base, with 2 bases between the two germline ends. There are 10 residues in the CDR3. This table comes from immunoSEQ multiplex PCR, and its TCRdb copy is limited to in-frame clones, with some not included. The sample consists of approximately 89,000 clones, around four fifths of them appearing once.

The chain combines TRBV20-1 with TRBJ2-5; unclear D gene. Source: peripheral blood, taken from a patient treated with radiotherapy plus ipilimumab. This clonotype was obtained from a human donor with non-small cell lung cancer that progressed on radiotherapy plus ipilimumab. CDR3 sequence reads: CSASQETQYF. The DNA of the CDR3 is TGCAGTGCTTCCCAAGAGACCCAGTACTTC.